Listed below are T cell receptor beta chains from one sample, sequenced in a study of Graves' ophthalmopathy and Graves' hyperthyroidism. TCRdb passed the multiplex PCR reads through MiXCR, listing each CDR3 protein once. The sample yields around 660,000 distinct CDR3 sequences, about two fifths seen once. Sequenced material: peripheral blood. The receptors stem from an adult man with Graves' ophthalmopathy. The conserved cysteine and the conserved F or W are not part of the CDR3 here. The order of the fields is D gene, V gene, CDR3 length, CDR3 protein. D genes are given only for firm matches.

NA | TRBV12-3/TRBV12-4 | 13 | ASSLDSGEGSPLH
NA | TRBV7-8 | 14 | ASSLVRTANTGELF
NA | TRBV10-3 | 9 | ARERWTEAF
NA | TRBV2 | 12 | ASSAGASNQPQH
NA | TRBV6-1 | 14 | ASSGRGSLSGSPLH
TRBD1 | TRBV7-9 | 10 | ASGTGVEEQY
NA | TRBV20-1 | 11 | SARSLARAEAF
NA | TRBV6-6 | 14 | ASQQGGGSGANVLI
NA | TRBV15 | 14 | ATGRAYTQGDQPQH
TRBD2 | TRBV7-9 | 14 | ASSRGLAGGIYEQY
TRBD1 | TRBV4-1 | 13 | ASSRMGDRGYEQY
TRBD1 | TRBV10-3 | 11 | AIKGQGWYEQY
TRBD1 | TRBV19 | 15 | ASSIHPGQGTSYEQY
TRBD1 | TRBV29-1 | 10 | SVGQGGQPQH
NA | TRBV7-2 | 12 | ASNSDSGANVLT
NA | TRBV6-6 | 13 | ASSSSSGDWEKLF
TRBD1 | TRBV29-1 | 11 | SVEGDRGEELF
NA | TRBV2 | 10 | ASSDLTGGQH
NA | TRBV2 | 9 | ASSEARAQH
NA | TRBV6-5 | 13 | ASSPNDRPPYGYT
TRBD2 | TRBV7-2 | 11 | ASRPGGSYEQY
NA | TRBV7-9 | 13 | ASSLAPVQGIPLH
NA | TRBV9 | 12 | ASSPRRVLGEQY
NA | TRBV6-5 | 14 | ASSYRSALYQETQY
NA | TRBV5-4 | 11 | ASKLQGQETQY
TRBD1 | TRBV6-5 | 13 | ASSKPGQGNSPLH
NA | TRBV29-1 | 9 | SGGGTYGYT
NA | TRBV25-1 | 12 | ASSLEAWNTEAF
NA | TRBV11-1 | 15 | ASSSYDGNFYGNTIY